The 24 T cell receptor beta chains below all came from one sample that was sequenced in a study of CXCR3-negative and CXCR3-positive naive CD8 T cells. Study findings and constraints: Naive cells positive for CXCR3 carried more hydrophobic TRB CDR3s than CXCR3-negative ones.

No antigen has been assigned to these receptors. UMI labels and 5' RACE were used to prepare the TRB cDNA libraries. From the 5' RACE reads, TCRdb lists one entry per CDR3 protein and no DNA. This sample's table reports around 160,000 distinct CDR3 sequences. Material for sequencing was naive CXCR3+ CD8+ T cells from blood. The sample's subset: CD45RO-CCR7+CD27+CD95- naive CD8+ T cells expressing CXCR3 (TNR3+). The receptors were sampled from a human donor in good health. Some clones in this sample may be carry-over from other donors' samples.

The gene calls are TRBV12-3 or TRBV12-4 and TRBJ2-6. There are 16 residues in the CDR3. Here the CDR3 reads CASSFWHLDGANVLTF.

This CDR3 is CASIGVAGDTGELFF. The V gene is TRBV6-1, the J gene TRBJ2-2. CDR1 is MNHNS, CDR2 SASEGT, per germline. This CDR3 spans 15 amino acids.

V and J are TRBV5-6 and TRBJ2-7; checking the TCRdb D call of TRBD1 is not possible without DNA. The CDR3 runs to 14 residues. Germline CDR1 SGHDT, CDR2 YYEEEE. CDR3 loop: CASSLVSGSHEQYF.

The chain links TRBV10-3 to TRBJ2-1; TCRdb selects TRBD2, and the lack of DNA leaves this call unchecked. The CDR3 has 17 amino acids. Per the germline V gene, CDR1 is ENHRY and CDR2 is SYGVKD. The CDR3 spells CAISETYLAGGYNEQFF.

This chain links TRBV10-3 with TRBJ2-1; the D gene TCRdb calls, TRBD2, cannot be checked with no DNA. CDR1 and CDR2 (germline): ENHRY, SYGVKD. The CDR3 spans 15 residues. The CDR3 sequence is CAISDIQGSYNEQFF.

The V and J genes are TRBV9 and TRBJ2-3; there is no DNA to check the TCRdb D call of TRBD1. Germline values: CDR1 SGDLS, CDR2 YYNGEE. The CDR3 is 15 residues long. The CDR3 reads CASSPWAGSTDTQYF.

This chain links TRBV30 with TRBJ2-1; as DNA is missing, the TRBD1 call by TCRdb cannot be tested. CDR1 is GTSNPN and CDR2 is SVGIG in the germline V gene (reference sequence). The CDR3 loop spans 14 amino acids. The CDR3 region is CAWLTGSTYNEQFF.

The chain carries TRBV5-1 and TRBJ1-1; TCRdb's D gene call, TRBD1, goes unchecked for lack of DNA. Germline CDR1 and CDR2: SGHRS and YFSETQ. The CDR3 is made up of 14 amino acids. The CDR3 protein is CASSPRQGRTEAFF.

This chain joins TRBV23-1 and TRBJ2-3. TRBV23-1 qualifies as an ORF whose function is uncertain. This CDR3 is built from 15 residues. Here the CDR3 reads CASNFRTDDTDTQYF.

The J gene is TRBJ2-7, the V gene TRBV28; the D call of TRBD1 rests on TCRdb alone, since no DNA is present to check it. CDR1 is MDHEN, CDR2 SYDVKM, per germline. The CDR3 is 17 residues long. CDR3 loop: CASSPITGSSHSYEQYF.

The chain links TRBV20-1 to TRBJ1-5. The CDR3 is 14 amino acids. Per the germline V gene, CDR1 is DFQATT and CDR2 is SNEGSKA (reference sequence). This CDR3 reads CSARDLEGHQPQHF.

The chain joins TRBV11-3 to TRBJ2-1; TCRdb names TRBD2, which stays unverified in the absence of DNA. Per the germline V gene, CDR1 is SGHNT and CDR2 is YENEEA. There are 15 residues in the CDR3. The CDR3 here is CASSLIQGEANEQFF.

The V call is TRBV5-5, the J call TRBJ2-2; the D call from TCRdb, TRBD1, cannot be confirmed without DNA. CDR3 length: 14 residues. Germline lookup yields CDR1 SGHKS and CDR2 YYEKEE (reference sequence). The CDR3: CASSLAWGSGELFF.

The V call is TRBV6-2 or TRBV6-3, the J call TRBJ1-1; without DNA, the TCRdb call of TRBD1 cannot be checked. Germline-derived CDR1 and CDR2 are MNHEY and SVGEGT. This CDR3 contains 13 residues. This CDR3 is CASSRELRTEAFF.

This chain links TRBV7-9 with TRBJ2-2; TCRdb designates TRBD1, a call that cannot be tested without DNA. The germline CDR1 and CDR2 sequences are SEHNR and FQNEAQ (reference sequence). CDR3 length: 15 residues. The CDR3 protein is CASSLDGAWTGELFF.

V gene TRBV7-3 combines with J gene TRBJ2-3. Germline V gene lookup returns CDR1 SGHTA and CDR2 FQGTGA. This CDR3 comprises 15 residues. The CDR3: CASSLRPAGTDTQYF. Complete variable domain (other parts from reference TRBV7-3 and TRBJ2-3): GAGVSQTPSNKVTEKGKYVELRCDPISGHTALYWYRQSLGQGPEFLIYFQGTGAADDSGLPNDRFFAVRPEGSVSTLKIQRTERGDSAVYLCASSLRPAGTDTQYFGPGTRLTVL.

The chain uses TRBV29-1 and TRBJ2-7; TCRdb designates TRBD1, a call that cannot be tested without DNA. CDR1 and CDR2 from the germline V gene are SQVTM and ANQGSEA. The CDR3 is 13 amino acids. This CDR3 is CSVADRGAYEQYF.

V is TRBV12-3 or TRBV12-4 and J is TRBJ2-2; TCRdb calls TRBD2, which cannot be checked without DNA. The CDR3 is made up of 12 amino acids. The CDR3: CASTLAARELFF.

The rearrangement joins TRBV12-3 or TRBV12-4 to TRBJ2-2. The CDR3 runs to 13 residues. The CDR3 region is CASSFQYTGELFF.

The chain uses TRBV7-8 and TRBJ2-1; the D call from TCRdb, TRBD2, cannot be confirmed without DNA. The CDR3 is 15 amino acids. Germline CDR1 is SGHVS and CDR2 is FQNEAQ. The CDR3 loop reads CASSLGLAVSNEQFF.

This chain uses TRBV7-9 with TRBJ1-4; there is no DNA to check the TCRdb D call of TRBD1. The CDR3 length is 17 residues. CDR1 is SEHNR, CDR2 FQNEAQ, per germline (reference sequence). The CDR3 spells CASSSDPGQGSNEKLFF.

The V and J genes are TRBV12-3 or TRBV12-4 and TRBJ2-2; TCRdb gives TRBD2 as the D gene, but with no DNA this cannot be confirmed. The CDR3 is 13 residues long. CDR3 region: CAEGPNISGELFF.

This chain links TRBV7-9 with TRBJ2-7; TCRdb proposes TRBD1, but this gene call is untestable without DNA. CDR1 and CDR2 (germline): SEHNR, FQNEAQ (reference sequence). The CDR3 sequence is 17 residues long. The CDR3: CASSPPVGDRGYNEQFF.

The chain joins TRBV30 to TRBJ2-5. The V gene's germline CDR1 is GTSNPN and CDR2 SVGIG (reference sequence). The CDR3 spans 13 residues. The CDR3 here is CAWSLDGEETQYF.